The T cell receptor beta chain described here comes from a study of relationships among human T cell subsets (dated 2010 in TCRdb). A note on the overall study: Sequencing was performed on eight distinct blood T cell populations: pan T, CD8 cytotoxic, regulatory, Th1, Th2, naive plus transitional, activated and memory cells.

The junction shows trimming of 5 bases on V and 2 bases on J, and the gene matches do not reach 3 bases of it. CDR1 and CDR2 (SGHAT, FQNNGV) derive from the germline V gene. From cysteine to phenylalanine, the CDR3 is 14 amino acids long. The sequence is cut down to CDR3 DNA, 42 bases in frame from base 1. Receptor libraries were prepared by multiplex PCR. The listed sequencing device is 454 GS FLX. TCR alpha and beta CDR3 regions were amplified from mRNA by semiquantitative ARM-PCR. ARM-PCR used tagged nested gene-specific primers, after which communal superprimers carried out exponential amplification. Exonuclease was used to remove the nested primers before the first-round PCR products went through the second amplification round. Sequencing of the amplicons was performed on the 454 platform, which allows millions of DNA fragments to be sequenced rapidly without cloning bias. A read was counted as effective if the read could be mapped to both V and J germline segments. Processing in the source paper ran as follows. IRmap was used to assign reads to germline V, D and J segments, relying on pyromap, a Smith-Waterman modification adapted to 454 sequencing errors. Cutoffs set at the 99th percentile of alignment scores from simulated random sequences were applied to filter D-beta assignments. The CDR3 was taken to be the amino acids lying between the conserved V-segment Y[YFLI]C motif and the J-segment [FW]GXGT motif. A compound Poisson process model, previously applied to large-scale EST data, was used to estimate repertoire diversity. A cross-contamination detection procedure was applied to argue against sample contamination as the source of shared CDR3s. Using fastp at Q25 and MiXCR, TCRdb reprocessed the public reads and kept productive beta chains. Under each unique CDR3 protein, matching rows form one entry showing the most common genes and DNA. It is TCRdb's table, rather than the study itself, that gives the V and J calls and clone size. The sample records under 4,000 distinct CDR3 sequences, roughly half of which are singletons. The ten largest clones add up to under 3.5% of the sample.

The paper's findings and limits, for the study overall: A CD4+CD8+ double-positive population could not be ruled out by the bead-based sorting. Over 60% of CD8+ cytotoxic sequences belonged to clones with over 100 reads, whereas regulatory and Th2 subsets showed few such clones. The seven subsets showed no statistically significant differences in V, D and J usage, CDR3 length, or N-nucleotide additions. Substantial CDR3 sharing among Th1, Th2 and regulatory T cells was interpreted as suggesting stochastic cell fate choices.

Within its sample, this clonotype is large (0.1 to 1%). Its antigen is not yet known. The sample holds no much larger clone one base away, and base qualities are not on file. After removal of CD4+CD56+ NKT cells, Th2 cells were selected as CD4+CD25-CD294+ cells using anti-CD294 beads. To isolate the T cell subsets, Miltenyi superparamagnetic beads coated with subset-specific monoclonal antibodies were used. Every T cell population was isolated from peripheral blood. Mononuclear cells were obtained from whole blood by Ficoll separation, and monocytes were then depleted with anti-CD14 microbeads. Right after isolation, the cell populations were resuspended in RNAprotect reagent.

This receptor was obtained from a man in his forties in good health. The chain is made from TRBV11-2 and TRBJ2-7, and 10 bases in between align with TRBD1. The sequenced sample was CD4+ Th2 cells sorted from blood. Reading the label with the study, this specimen's cell subset or site is: CD4+CD25-CD294+ T helper 2 cells. The DNA reads as follows: TGTGCCAGCAGCCCGGGACAGGGGCCCTACGAGCAGTACTTC. Translated, this is CASSPGQGPYEQYF.